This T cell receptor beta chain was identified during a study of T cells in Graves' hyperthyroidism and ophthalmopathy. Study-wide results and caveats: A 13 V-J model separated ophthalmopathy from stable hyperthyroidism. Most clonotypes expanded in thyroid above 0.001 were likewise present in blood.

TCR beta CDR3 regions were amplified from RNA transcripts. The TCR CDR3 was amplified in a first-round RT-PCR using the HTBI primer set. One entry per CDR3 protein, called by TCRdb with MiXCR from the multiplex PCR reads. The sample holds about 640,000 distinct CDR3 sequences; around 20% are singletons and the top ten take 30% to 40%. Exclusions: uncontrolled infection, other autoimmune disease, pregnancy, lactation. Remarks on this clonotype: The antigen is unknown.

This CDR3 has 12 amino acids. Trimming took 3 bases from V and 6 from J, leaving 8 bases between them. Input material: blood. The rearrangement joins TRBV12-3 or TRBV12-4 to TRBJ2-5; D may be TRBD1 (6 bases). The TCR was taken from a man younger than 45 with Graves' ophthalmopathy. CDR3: CASSLDRKTQYF. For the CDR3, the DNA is TGTGCCAGCAGTTTGGACAGAAAGACCCAGTACTTC.